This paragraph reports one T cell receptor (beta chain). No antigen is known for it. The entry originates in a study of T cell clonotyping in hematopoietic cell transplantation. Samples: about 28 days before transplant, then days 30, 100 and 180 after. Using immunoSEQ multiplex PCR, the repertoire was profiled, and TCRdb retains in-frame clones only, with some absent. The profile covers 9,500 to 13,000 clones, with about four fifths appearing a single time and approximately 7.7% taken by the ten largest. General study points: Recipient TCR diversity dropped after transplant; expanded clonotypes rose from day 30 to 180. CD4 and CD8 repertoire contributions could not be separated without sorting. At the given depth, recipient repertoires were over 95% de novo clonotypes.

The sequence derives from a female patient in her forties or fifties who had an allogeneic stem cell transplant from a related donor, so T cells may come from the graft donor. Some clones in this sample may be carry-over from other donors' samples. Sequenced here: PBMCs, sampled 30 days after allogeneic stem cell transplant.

The CDR3 loop reads CASSIRQNTGELFF. CDR3 DNA sequence: TGTGCCAGTAGTATCAGGCAGAACACCGGGGAGCTGTTTTTT. The V gene is TRBV19, the J gene TRBJ2-2; D is unclear. The CDR3 spans 14 residues. V lost 3 bases to trimming and J lost 1 base, with 6 bases between them. CDR1 and CDR2 from the germline V gene are LNHDA and SQIVND (reference sequence).